This note documents a single T cell receptor (beta chain) sequence. This specimen comes from a study of blood T cell repertoires in COVID-19. TCRdb's copy holds only in-frame clones and misses some; the assay was immunoSEQ multiplex PCR. The table has 200,000 to 250,000 clones, 86% seen once. Per germline, CDR1 SGHKS and CDR2 YYEKEE (reference sequence). V was cut by 5 bases and J by 5 bases, with 22 bases left in between. This CDR3 spans 16 amino acids. The origin of this receptor is a woman between 50 and 59 years old who had recovered from COVID-19. Sample: PBMCs or T cells enriched from blood (not recorded which). The chain carries TRBV5-5 and TRBJ1-2; D possibly corresponds to TRBD1 (6 bases). The chain's CDR3 is CASSRISGRGEYGYTF. The DNA for the CDR3 is TGTGCCAGCAGTCGTATCTCGGGCAGGGGAGAATATGGCTACACCTTC.